These T cell receptor beta chains were read from a single sample in a study of cytomegalovirus exposure and HLA in healthy donors. Clones were sequenced by immunoSEQ multiplex PCR, and TCRdb holds only the in-frame ones, with some missing. Its table records approximately 110,000 clones. Sequencing was done on a sample of PBMCs. The receptors shown here come from a middle-aged man in good health and CMV-seropositive. Both conserved end residues are part of each CDR3. Fields, in order: J gene, D gene, V gene, CDR3 protein, CDR3 DNA. The D gene is left open where the match is weak.

TRBJ1-5 | TRBD1 | TRBV27 | CASSPRTGDQPQHF | TGTGCCAGCAGTCCCCGGACAGGGGATCAGCCCCAGCATTTT
TRBJ2-3 | TRBD2 | TRBV6-5 | CASNPNGGGTSFYF | TGTGCCAGCAATCCCAACGGGGGAGGGACCTCCTTTTATTTT
TRBJ2-3 | TRBD2 | TRBV2 | CASSLPGLGAGYF | TGTGCCAGCAGTCTCCCGGGACTAGGAGCGGGGTATTTT
TRBJ1-1 | NA | TRBV7-9 | CASSLTYRTNTEAFF | TGTGCCAGCAGCTTAACTTACAGGACGAACACTGAAGCTTTCTTT
TRBJ2-7 | TRBD2 | TRBV6-5 | CASSYSGGTGLEQYF | TGTGCCAGCAGTTACTCGGGGGGGACTGGGCTGGAGCAGTACTTC
TRBJ2-7 | TRBD2 | TRBV9 | CASSYGTSYEQYF | TGTGCCAGCAGCTACGGGACTAGCTACGAGCAGTACTTC
TRBJ2-7 | TRBD1 | TRBV6-5 | CASSYGYHGTDDEQYF | TGTGCCAGCAGTTACGGTTATCACGGGACAGATGACGAGCAGTACTTC
TRBJ2-7 | NA | TRBV5-1 | CASSLQSASSYEQYF | TGCGCCAGCAGCTTGCAGAGCGCAAGCTCCTACGAGCAGTACTTC
TRBJ2-7 | TRBD2 | TRBV15 | CATSAGWGEGRREQYF | TGTGCCACCAGCGCCGGGTGGGGGGAGGGCCGTAGGGAGCAGTACTTC
TRBJ2-3 | TRBD2 | TRBV5-1 | CASSPDGGGVTDTQYF | TGCGCCAGCAGCCCGGACGGGGGGGGCGTTACAGATACGCAGTATTTT
TRBJ1-1 | TRBD1 | TRBV5-6 | CASSSPGQGARTEAFF | TGTGCCAGCAGCTCTCCGGGACAGGGGGCTAGAACTGAAGCTTTCTTT
TRBJ2-4 | NA | TRBV7-2 | CASSTGGAVNIQYF | TGTGCCAGCAGCACCGGAGGGGCGGTTAACATTCAGTACTTC
TRBJ2-3 | NA | TRBV30 | CAWSVQGADTQYF | TGTGCCTGGAGTGTACAGGGTGCAGATACGCAGTATTTT
TRBJ2-7 | NA | TRBV5-4 | CASSLDRPYEQYF | TGTGCCAGCAGCTTGGACAGGCCATACGAGCAGTACTTC
TRBJ2-7 | NA | TRBV27 | CASRRDTSYEQCF | TGTGCCAGCAGACGGGACACTTCCTACGAGCAGTGCTTC
TRBJ1-5 | NA | TRBV28 | CASGRQGHQPQHF | TGTGCCAGCGGTCGTCAGGGCCATCAGCCCCAGCATTTT
TRBJ1-2 | NA | TRBV6-6 | CASSTIPDTTSGYTF | TGTGCCAGCAGTACGATCCCCGACACGACCTCCGGCTACACCTTC
TRBJ2-1 | TRBD1 | TRBV7-8 | CASSQGQGAVNEQFF | TGTGCCAGCAGCCAGGGACAGGGGGCTGTCAATGAGCAGTTCTTC
TRBJ2-2 | TRBD1 | TRBV19 | CASSMRQGYTGELFF | TGTGCCAGTAGTATGAGACAGGGTTACACCGGGGAGCTGTTTTTT
TRBJ2-2 | TRBD2 | TRBV29-1 | CSVVRGDTGELFF | TGCAGCGTTGTACGGGGGGACACCGGGGAGCTGTTTTTT
TRBJ2-2 | TRBD2 | TRBV2 | CASRATSGSGYTGELFF | TGTGCCAGCAGAGCGACTAGCGGGAGCGGGTACACCGGGGAGCTGTTTTTT
TRBJ2-2 | NA | TRBV6-4 | CASSEGGPNTGELFF | TGTGCCAGCAGTGAGGGGGGACCTAACACCGGGGAGCTGTTTTTT
TRBJ1-1 | NA | TRBV28 | CASTILGANTEAFF | TGTGCCAGCACTATCTTAGGGGCGAACACTGAAGCTTTCTTT
TRBJ2-5 | TRBD2 | TRBV10-2 | CASRRGAGETQYF | TGCGCCAGCAGGCGGGGGGCAGGGGAGACCCAGTACTTC
TRBJ2-5 | TRBD2 | TRBV7-2 | CASSLNLAGVQETQYF | TGTGCCAGCAGCTTAAACCTAGCGGGAGTACAGGAGACCCAGTACTTC
TRBJ2-7 | TRBD2 | TRBV5-1 | CASSLLVAGNYEQYF | TGCGCCAGCAGCTTGTTGGTAGCGGGTAACTACGAGCAGTACTTC
TRBJ2-2 | TRBD2 | TRBV9 | CASSEASGWTGELFF | TGTGCCAGCAGCGAAGCTAGCGGATGGACCGGGGAGCTGTTTTTT
TRBJ2-2 | NA | TRBV30 | CAWSGRLGHTGELFF | TGTGCCTGGAGTGGGAGACTAGGCCACACCGGGGAGCTGTTTTTT
TRBJ1-1 | NA | TRBV2 | CASRALNTEAFF | TGTGCCAGCAGAGCTCTGAACACTGAAGCTTTCTTT
TRBJ1-4 | TRBD1 | TRBV28 | CASSAHGTGLEKLFF | TGTGCCAGCAGTGCCCACGGGACAGGTCTTGAAAAACTGTTTTTT
TRBJ1-1 | TRBD1 | TRBV30 | CAWSDRVDTEAFF | TGTGCCTGGAGCGACAGGGTCGACACTGAAGCTTTCTTT
TRBJ2-5 | TRBD2 | TRBV11-2 | CASSLLSGTQETQYF | TGTGCCAGCAGCTTACTCAGCGGGACCCAAGAGACCCAGTACTTC
TRBJ1-5 | NA | TRBV7-2 | CASSLGGEANQPQHF | TGTGCCAGCAGCCTGGGCGGGGAGGCCAATCAGCCCCAGCATTTT
TRBJ2-5 | NA | TRBV27 | CASSSGSGTPGGEQYF | TGTGCCAGCAGTTCTGGTAGCGGGACTCCAGGGGGTGAGCAGTACTTC
TRBJ1-4 | TRBD1 | TRBV7-2 | CASSSGTGDGLFF | TGTGCCAGCAGCTCCGGGACAGGGGACGGACTGTTTTTT
TRBJ2-3 | TRBD1 | TRBV5-4 | CASSHTGDSGDTQYF | TGTGCCAGCAGCCACACAGGGGATTCGGGAGATACGCAGTATTTT
TRBJ1-4 | TRBD1 | TRBV5-4 | CASSSGQGANEKLFF | TGTGCCAGCAGCTCCGGACAGGGCGCTAATGAAAAACTGTTTTTT
TRBJ1-2 | TRBD1 | TRBV28 | CASSQYGTVYGYTF | TGTGCCAGCAGCCAATACGGGACAGTCTATGGCTACACCTTC
TRBJ2-7 | NA | TRBV19 | CASSTDSWYEQYF | TGTGCCAGTAGTACGGACAGTTGGTACGAGCAGTACTTC
TRBJ2-7 | NA | TRBV11-1 | CASSLVSGTEQYF | TGTGCCAGCAGCTTAGTTTCGGGAACCGAGCAGTACTTC
TRBJ2-7 | NA | TRBV6-1 | CASSLGPARTYEQYF | TGTGCCAGCAGTCTAGGTCCCGCCCGAACCTACGAGCAGTACTTC
TRBJ2-5 | NA | TRBV10-1 | CASSVGETQYF | TGCGCCAGCAGTGTCGGGGAGACCCAGTACTTC
TRBJ1-5 | TRBD1 | TRBV6-4 | CASSSTGGDQPQHF | TGTGCCAGCAGTTCGACAGGGGGAGATCAGCCCCAGCATTTT
TRBJ2-1 | TRBD1 | TRBV7-2 | CASSLGQGSYEQFF | TGTGCCAGCAGCCTAGGACAGGGCTCGTATGAGCAGTTCTTC
TRBJ1-1 | NA | TRBV29-1 | CSVGQGFAEAFF | TGCAGCGTTGGCCAGGGGTTCGCTGAAGCTTTCTTT
TRBJ2-1 | TRBD2 | TRBV18 | CASSRPLGRDEQFF | TGTGCCAGCTCTCGCCCGCTAGGGAGGGATGAGCAGTTCTTC
TRBJ1-4 | NA | TRBV18 | CASSPRDGEKLFF | TGTGCCAGCTCCCCGAGGGATGGGGAAAAACTGTTTTTT
TRBJ2-5 | TRBD2 | TRBV7-7 | CASSFRLAGQETQYF | TGTGCCAGCAGCTTCCGACTAGCGGGTCAAGAGACCCAGTACTTC
TRBJ2-1 | NA | TRBV15 | CATSRELASWEQFF | TGTGCCACCAGCAGAGAACTAGCCTCTTGGGAGCAGTTCTTC
TRBJ1-4 | NA | TRBV28 | CASSPGTRGTEKLFF | TGTGCCAGCAGTCCCGGGACACGAGGGACTGAAAAACTGTTTTTT
TRBJ2-5 | NA | TRBV2 | CASSQTYQETQYF | TGTGCCAGCAGTCAAACCTATCAAGAGACCCAGTACTTC
TRBJ1-2 | NA | TRBV5-4 | CASSSETDLLGYTF | TGTGCCAGCAGTTCAGAGACGGACTTGTTGGGCTACACCTTC
TRBJ2-7 | NA | TRBV7-9 | CASSSRGYEQYF | TGTGCCAGCAGCTCACGGGGGTACGAGCAGTACTTC
TRBJ2-7 | NA | TRBV7-9 | CASSQGPEQYF | TGTGCCAGCAGCCAGGGGCCGGAGCAGTACTTC